This record looks at one TCR beta chain sequence and its context. The junction departs from the called germline gene at one end, perhaps through a read error. This entry comes from a study of T cell repertoires in cytomegalovirus infection. TCRdb redid the calling of the reads with MiXCR, one entry per CDR3 protein. The table lists more than 650,000 distinct CDR3 sequences, 35% of them singletons. The sequence derives from a human donor in good health (CMV status not recorded). Some clones in this sample may be carry-over from other donors' samples. Sequencing was done on a sample of PBMCs.

The CDR3 reads CASSWGPSTSGRGDEQCF. CDR3 in DNA: TGTGCCAGCAGTTGGGGGCCCTCGACTAGCGGGAGAGGGGATGAGCAGTGCTTC. The V and J genes are TRBV6-5 and TRBJ2-1, with 12 bases lining up with TRBD2. This CDR3 contains 18 residues. CDR1 and CDR2 from the germline V gene are MNHEY and SVGAGI.